The rows below give T cell receptor beta chains drawn from one sample of a study of tumor-infiltrating lymphocytes in localized non-small cell lung cancer. TCRdb's copy holds only in-frame clones and misses some; the assay was immunoSEQ multiplex PCR. The sample has about 15,000 clones; approximately 71% are singletons. Sequencing was carried out using lung tumor tissue. These TCRs come from a human donor with non-small cell lung cancer. CDR3s include the opening cysteine and the closing phenylalanine or tryptophan. D genes are given only for firm matches. The listing skips clone size in some rows; elsewhere it reads once, few, many or a size class.

D gene	J gene	clone size	V gene	CDR3 protein	CDR3 DNA
TRBD1	TRBJ1-5	-	TRBV19	CASSRIDGTGGQPQHF	TGTGCCAGTAGTCGAATTGATGGGACAGGGGGTCAGCCCCAGCATTTT
-	TRBJ2-2	large	TRBV30	CAWSVGQLNTGELFF	TGTGCCTGGAGTGTAGGACAGTTGAACACCGGGGAGCTGTTTTTT
TRBD2	TRBJ2-2	-	TRBV9	CASSLAGTNTGELFF	TGTGCCAGCAGCCTAGCGGGCACGAACACCGGGGAGCTGTTTTTT
TRBD1	TRBJ1-1	-	TRBV19	CASSIAPDRYTEAFF	TGTGCCAGTAGTATTGCCCCGGACAGGTACACTGAAGCTTTCTTT
TRBD1	TRBJ1-2	-	TRBV19	CASSKGQGRGYTF	TGTGCCAGTAGTAAGGGACAGGGTCGTGGCTACACCTTC
TRBD1	TRBJ2-2	-	TRBV18	CASSPDRLMANTGELFF	TGTGCCAGCTCACCGGACAGGCTAATGGCGAACACCGGGGAGCTGTTTTTT
TRBD2	TRBJ2-3	-	TRBV18	CASSLAGARADTQYF	TGTGCCAGCTCTTTAGCGGGAGCTAGGGCAGATACGCAGTATTTT
-	TRBJ2-7	-	TRBV2	CASSEQYYEQYF	TGTGCCAGCAGTGAGCAGTACTACGAGCAGTACTTC
TRBD2	TRBJ2-2	-	TRBV5-1	CASSLWGLAGGPGTGELFF	TGCGCCAGCAGCTTGTGGGGACTAGCGGGGGGGCCGGGCACCGGGGAGCTGTTTTTT
TRBD1	TRBJ2-7	-	TRBV28	CASSLVAGGQYF	TGTGCCAGCAGTTTAGTTGCAGGGGGGCAGTACTTC
-	TRBJ2-3	-	TRBV6-5	CASSYGSEPTDTQYF	TGTGCCAGCAGTTACGGGTCCGAGCCCACAGATACGCAGTATTTT
-	TRBJ2-3	few	TRBV12-5	CASAATDTQYF	TGTGCTAGTGCGGCCACAGATACGCAGTATTTT